The T cell receptor (beta chain) described here comes from a study of regulatory T cells in long-lasting Graves disease. A few counts support this clonotype. The CDR3 covers 15 residues. CDR1 and CDR2 (germline): SGHDN, FVKESK. Germline trimming cut 4 bases from V and 4 bases from J; bases unmatched to any gene: 8. Time point meaning: persistent/refractory GD, antithyroid drugs over 5 years with positive TRAb. From RNA extracted from PBMCs, the TCR library was made. Researchers made TCR beta libraries by using iRepertoire HTBI primers and running Arm-PCR on CDR3 regions. TCRdb used MiXCR to reprocess the multiplex PCR reads, holding one entry per CDR3 protein. The sample yields a few hundred thousand distinct CDR3 sequences, around 20% seen once.

The sequence was collected from a female donor with Graves disease. The chain combines TRBV14 with TRBJ2-7; TRBD1 matches at 9 bases. The starting material was peripheral blood mononuclear cells (PBMCs), obtained when the disease was refractory, from a patient treated with antithyroid drugs. The CDR3 DNA is TGTGCCAGCAGCCGTCCCGGGACAGGGTTGTACGAGCAGTACTTC. Protein: CASSRPGTGLYEQYF. Full variable domain (rest looked up from reference TRBV14 and TRBJ2-7): EAGVTQFPSHSVIEKGQTVTLRCDPISGHDNLYWYRRVMGKEIKFLLHFVKESKQDESGMPNNRFLAERTGGTYSTLKVQPAELEDSGVYFCASSRPGTGLYEQYFGPGTRLTVT.